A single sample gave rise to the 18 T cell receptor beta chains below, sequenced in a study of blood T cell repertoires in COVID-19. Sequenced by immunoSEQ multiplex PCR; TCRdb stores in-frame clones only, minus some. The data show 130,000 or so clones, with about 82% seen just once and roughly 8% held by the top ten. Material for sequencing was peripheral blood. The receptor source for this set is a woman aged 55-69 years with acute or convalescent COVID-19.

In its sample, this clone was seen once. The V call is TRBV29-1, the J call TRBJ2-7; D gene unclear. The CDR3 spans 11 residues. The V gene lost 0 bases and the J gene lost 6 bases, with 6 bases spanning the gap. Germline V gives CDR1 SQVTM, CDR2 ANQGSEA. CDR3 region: CSVEDLGEQYF. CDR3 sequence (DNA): TGCAGCGTTGAAGATCTAGGCGAGCAGTACTTC.

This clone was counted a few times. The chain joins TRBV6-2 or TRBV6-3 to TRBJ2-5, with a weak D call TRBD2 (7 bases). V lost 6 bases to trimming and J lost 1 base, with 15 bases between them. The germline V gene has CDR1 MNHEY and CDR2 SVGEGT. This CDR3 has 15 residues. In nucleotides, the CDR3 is TGTGCCAGCAGCCCGGTGGGGGGGCCCCAAGAGACCCAGTACTTC. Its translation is CASSPVGGPQETQYF.

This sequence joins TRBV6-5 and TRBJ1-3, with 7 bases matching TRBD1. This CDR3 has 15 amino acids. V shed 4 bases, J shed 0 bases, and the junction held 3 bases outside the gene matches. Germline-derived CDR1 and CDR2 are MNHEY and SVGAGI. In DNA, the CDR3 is TGTGCCAGCAGTTCGGACAGGAGCTCTGGAAACACCATATATTTT. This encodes CASSSDRSSGNTIYF.

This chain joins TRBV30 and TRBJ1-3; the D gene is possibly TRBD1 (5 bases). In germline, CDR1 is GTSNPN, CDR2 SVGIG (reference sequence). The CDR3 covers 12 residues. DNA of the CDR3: TGTGCTGGGGGGGTACGAGGAAACACCATATATTTT. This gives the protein CAGGVRGNTIYF. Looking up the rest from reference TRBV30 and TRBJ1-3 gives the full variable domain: SQTIHQWPATLVQPVGSPLSLECTVEGTSNPNLYWYRQAAGRGLQLLFYSVGIGQISSEVPQNLSASRPQDRQFILSSKKLLLSDSGFYLCAGGVRGNTIYFGEGSWLTVV.

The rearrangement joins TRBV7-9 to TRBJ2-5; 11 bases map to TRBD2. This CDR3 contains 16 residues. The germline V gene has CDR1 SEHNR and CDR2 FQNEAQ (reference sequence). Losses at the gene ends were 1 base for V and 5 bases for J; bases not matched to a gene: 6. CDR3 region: CASSLDGRLAGETQYF. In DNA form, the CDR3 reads TGTGCCAGCAGCTTAGATGGGAGACTAGCGGGGGAGACCCAGTACTTC.

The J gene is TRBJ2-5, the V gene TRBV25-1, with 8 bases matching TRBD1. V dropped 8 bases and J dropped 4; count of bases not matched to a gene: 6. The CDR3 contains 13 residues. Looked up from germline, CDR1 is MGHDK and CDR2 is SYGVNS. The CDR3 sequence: CASGPGGRETQYF. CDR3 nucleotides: TGTGCCAGCGGGCCAGGGGGCCGAGAGACCCAGTACTTC.

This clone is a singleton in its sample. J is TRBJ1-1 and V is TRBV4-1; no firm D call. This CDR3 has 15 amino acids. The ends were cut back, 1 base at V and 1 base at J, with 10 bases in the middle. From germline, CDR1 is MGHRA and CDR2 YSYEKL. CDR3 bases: TGCGCCAGCAGCCAAGGTGGGAGGGAGAACACTGAAGCTTTCTTT. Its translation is CASSQGGRENTEAFF.

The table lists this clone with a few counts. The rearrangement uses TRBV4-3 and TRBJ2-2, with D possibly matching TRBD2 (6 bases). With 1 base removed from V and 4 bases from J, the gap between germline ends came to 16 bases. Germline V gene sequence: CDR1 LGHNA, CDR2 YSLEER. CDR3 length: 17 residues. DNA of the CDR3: TGCGCCAGCAGCCAAGCACGACTAGTCGAACTCACCGGGGAGCTGTTTTTT. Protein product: CASSQARLVELTGELFF.

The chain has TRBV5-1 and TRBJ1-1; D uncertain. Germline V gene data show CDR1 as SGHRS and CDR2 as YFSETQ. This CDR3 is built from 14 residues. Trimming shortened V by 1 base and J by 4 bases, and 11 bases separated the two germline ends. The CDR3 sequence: CASSLLPTGTEAFF. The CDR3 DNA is TGCGCCAGCAGCTTGTTACCCACCGGCACTGAAGCTTTCTTT.

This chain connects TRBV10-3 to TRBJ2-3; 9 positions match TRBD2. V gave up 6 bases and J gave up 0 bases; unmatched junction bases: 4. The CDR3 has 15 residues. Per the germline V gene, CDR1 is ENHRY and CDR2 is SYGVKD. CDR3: CAIRSGGKSTDTQYF. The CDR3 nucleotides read TGTGCCATCAGGAGCGGGGGGAAGAGCACAGATACGCAGTATTTT.

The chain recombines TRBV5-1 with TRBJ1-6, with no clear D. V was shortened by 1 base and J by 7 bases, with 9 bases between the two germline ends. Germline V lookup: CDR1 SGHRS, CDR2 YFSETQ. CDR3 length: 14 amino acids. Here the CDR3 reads CASSLNPGNSPLHF. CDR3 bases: TGCGCCAGCAGCTTGAATCCGGGGAATTCACCCCTCCACTTT.

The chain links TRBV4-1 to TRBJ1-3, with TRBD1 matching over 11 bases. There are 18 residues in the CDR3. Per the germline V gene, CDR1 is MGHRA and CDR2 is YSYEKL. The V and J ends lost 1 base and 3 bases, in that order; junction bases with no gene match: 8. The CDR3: CASSQVTGDRGDGNTIYF. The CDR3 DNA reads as TGCGCCAGCAGCCAAGTAACCGGGGACAGGGGGGATGGAAACACCATATATTTT.

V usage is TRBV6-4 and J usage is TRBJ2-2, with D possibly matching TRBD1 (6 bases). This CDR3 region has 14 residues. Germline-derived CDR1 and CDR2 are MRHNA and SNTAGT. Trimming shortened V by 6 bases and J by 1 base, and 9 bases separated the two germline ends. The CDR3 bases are TGTGCCAGCAGCCCGGGACAGAACACCGGGGAGCTGTTTTTT. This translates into CASSPGQNTGELFF.

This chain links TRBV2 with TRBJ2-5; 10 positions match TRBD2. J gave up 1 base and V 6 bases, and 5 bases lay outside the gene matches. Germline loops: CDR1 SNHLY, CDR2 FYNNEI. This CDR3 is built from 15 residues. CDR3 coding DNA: TGTGCCAGCAGGGGGGGACTAGCGTTCCAAGAGACCCAGTACTTC. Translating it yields CASRGGLAFQETQYF.

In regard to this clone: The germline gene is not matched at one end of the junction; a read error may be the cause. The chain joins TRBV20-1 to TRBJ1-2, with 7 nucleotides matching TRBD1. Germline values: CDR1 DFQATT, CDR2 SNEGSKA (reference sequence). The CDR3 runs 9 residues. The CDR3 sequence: CSAQGQLSF. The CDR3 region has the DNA TGCAGTGCCCAGGGACAGCTCTCCTTC.

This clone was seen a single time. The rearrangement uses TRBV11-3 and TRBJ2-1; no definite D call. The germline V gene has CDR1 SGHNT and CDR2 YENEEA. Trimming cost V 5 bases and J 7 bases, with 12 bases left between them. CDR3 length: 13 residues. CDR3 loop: CASSPRNRNEQFF. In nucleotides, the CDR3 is TGTGCCAGCAGCCCCAGGAATCGGAATGAGCAGTTCTTC.

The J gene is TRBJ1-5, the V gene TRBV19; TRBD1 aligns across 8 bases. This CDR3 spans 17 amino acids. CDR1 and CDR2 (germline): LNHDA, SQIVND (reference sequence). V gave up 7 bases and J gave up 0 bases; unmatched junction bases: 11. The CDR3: CASKKGDRRDSNQPQHF. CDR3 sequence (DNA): TGTGCCAGTAAAAAGGGGGACAGGCGAGATAGCAATCAGCCCCAGCATTTT.

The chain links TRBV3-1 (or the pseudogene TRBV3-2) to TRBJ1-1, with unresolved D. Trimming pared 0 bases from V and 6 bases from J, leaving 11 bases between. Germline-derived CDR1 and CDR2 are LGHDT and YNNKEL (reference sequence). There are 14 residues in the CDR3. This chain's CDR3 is CASSQESVYPEAFF. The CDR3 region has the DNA TGTGCCAGCAGCCAAGAGAGCGTTTACCCTGAAGCTTTCTTT.